The 16 T cell receptor beta chains below all came from one sample that was sequenced in a study of beta chain features in type 1 diabetes (dated 2018 in TCRdb). Overall study results and their limits: In all four CD4+ subsets, TCRB CDR3 length was moderately but significantly shorter in type 1 diabetes patients.

Their antigens are not known. Library prep was done by the immunoSEQ multiplex PCR assay. The entire amount of isolated RNA was reverse transcribed using the High Capacity cDNA Reverse Transcription Kit, so the sequenced TCRB transcripts were expressed ones. Held by TCRdb, this immuneACCESS table contains in-frame sequences only and omits some clones. Under half of the omission traces to an unresolved V gene where checked; the cause of the rest is unknown. The sample includes a few hundred thousand clones, with roughly 14% observed a single time. The ten largest clonotypes hold roughly 0.015% of the sample. The material sequenced was naive CD4+ T cells from blood. The cell subset or site label, as the study defines it: true naive CD4+ T cells. These receptors were obtained from a woman aged 18-29 years with type 1 diabetes.

This clone was seen only a few times. The chain employs TRBV25-1 and TRBJ1-1; 9 bases are a match to TRBD1. CDR1 is MGHDK and CDR2 is SYGVNS in the germline V gene. The V gene end was trimmed by 10 bases and the J gene end by 4 bases; junction bases not matched to a gene: 7. The CDR3 is 13 amino acids. CDR3 region: CATQQGAGTEAFF. The CDR3 DNA sequence: TGTGCCACCCAACAGGGGGCGGGCACTGAAGCTTTCTTT. The whole variable domain, remainder taken from reference TRBV25-1 and TRBJ1-1, is EADIYQTPRYLVIGTGKKITLECSQTMGHDKMYWYQQDPGMELHLIHYSYGVNSTEKGDLSSESTVSRIRTEHFPLTLESARPSHTSQYLCATQQGAGTEAFFGQGTRLTVV.

In its sample, this clone was seen a few times. This chain uses TRBV28 with TRBJ2-1; D is unresolved. The CDR3 spans 15 residues. V lost 9 bases and J 6 bases, leaving 21 bases between the germline ends. In germline, CDR1 is MDHEN, CDR2 SYDVKM. CDR3 protein: CASSRPVAVGNEQFF. CDR3 DNA: TGTGCCAGTAGCCGCCCAGTGGCAGTTGGCAATGAGCAGTTCTTC.

The table lists this clone with a few counts. J is TRBJ2-5 and V is TRBV19, with D possibly TRBD1 on 5 matching bases. In germline, CDR1 is LNHDA, CDR2 SQIVND (reference sequence). This CDR3 contains 14 residues. The V end lost 4 bases, the J end lost 2 bases, and 11 bases lay between the germline ends. The CDR3 DNA is TGTGCCAGTAGTAGGGCAGGGTGGCAAGAGACCCAGTACTTC. This sequence encodes CASSRAGWQETQYF.

This clone was observed a few times. The chain joins TRBV5-1 to TRBJ2-3; possible D gene TRBD2, 6 bases. Germline loops: CDR1 SGHRS, CDR2 YFSETQ. This CDR3 spans 16 amino acids. Deletions cut 2 bases from V and 3 bases from J, with 16 bases between. DNA for the CDR3: TGCGCCAGCAGCTTTGGAGGGATGGGGGGTACAGATACGCAGTATTTT. Protein sequence: CASSFGGMGGTDTQYF.

The genes are TRBV30 and TRBJ2-2; D is unclear. Per germline, CDR1 GTSNPN and CDR2 SVGIG (reference sequence). The V gene lost 1 base and the J gene lost 6 bases, with 15 bases spanning the gap. The CDR3 length is 15 residues. CDR3: CAWSALVKIAGELFF. CDR3 coding DNA: TGTGCCTGGAGTGCGTTAGTCAAAATCGCCGGGGAGCTGTTTTTT.

The genes are TRBV28 and TRBJ2-3; D ambiguous. The CDR3 runs 14 residues. V lost 6 bases to trimming and J lost 3 bases, with 13 bases between them. CDR1 is MDHEN, CDR2 SYDVKM, per germline. CDR3 sequence: CASSRRLLTDTQYF. CDR3 coding DNA: TGTGCCAGCAGCCGAAGACTTCTGACAGATACGCAGTATTTT.

This clone showed up just a few times. V usage is TRBV2 and J usage is TRBJ2-7; D ambiguous. Trimming removed 5 bases at V and 4 bases at J, with 9 bases between. The V gene's germline CDR1 is SNHLY and CDR2 FYNNEI. CDR3 length: 12 amino acids. The CDR3 sequence is CASSLTDYEQYF. The CDR3 region has the DNA TGTGCCAGCAGTCTGACTGATTACGAGCAGTACTTC.

There are a few counts of this clone. The genes are TRBV5-1 and TRBJ2-5; TRBD1 agrees at 8 bases. This CDR3 has 16 residues. Looked up from germline, CDR1 is SGHRS and CDR2 is YFSETQ. V shed 7 bases and J 5 bases; nucleotides not matched to a gene: 16. The CDR3 DNA is TGCGCCAGCCAAGACCTTTGGACAGGGTATTTGGAGACCCAGTACTTC. This codes for CASQDLWTGYLETQYF.

This chain uses TRBV5-8 with TRBJ2-5, with D unresolved. There are 12 residues in the CDR3. CDR1 and CDR2 (germline): SGHTS, YDEGEE. The germline V and J ends were trimmed by 0 bases and 5 bases, with 5 bases remaining between them. The CDR3 loop reads CASSLARETQYF. CDR3 nucleotide sequence: TGTGCCAGCAGCTTGGCCCGGGAGACCCAGTACTTC.

This clone has a handful of counts. The V and J genes are TRBV2 and TRBJ2-5, with 7 bases identical to TRBD1. V shed 7 bases, J shed 2 bases, and the junction held 4 bases outside the gene matches. CDR1 and CDR2 (germline): SNHLY, FYNNEI. CDR3 length: 13 residues. The CDR3 spells CASIQGLQETQYF. CDR3 sequence (DNA): TGTGCCAGCATACAGGGGCTTCAAGAGACCCAGTACTTC. The whole variable domain, remainder taken from reference TRBV2 and TRBJ2-5, is EPEVTQTPSHQVTQMGQEVILRCVPISNHLYFYWYRQILGQKVEFLVSFYNNEISEKSEIFDDQFSVERPDGSNFTLKIRSTKLEDSAMYFCASIQGLQETQYFGPGTRLLVL.

This clone was seen a handful of times. The CDR3 loop reads CASSPPAGRTEAFF. CDR3 bases: TGTGCCAGCTCACCACCGGCAGGGCGCACTGAAGCTTTCTTT. The chain uses TRBV18 and TRBJ1-1; weak D call: TRBD1 (5 bases). Trimming stripped 0 bases from V and 4 bases from J, with 9 bases between. This CDR3 contains 14 residues. CDR1 is KGHSH and CDR2 is LQKENI in the germline V gene. The full variable domain, with the rest looked up from reference TRBV18 and TRBJ1-1, is NAGVMQNPRHLVRRRGQEARLRCSPMKGHSHVYWYRQLPEEGLKFMVYLQKENIIDESGMPKERFSAEFPKEGPSILRIQQVVRGDSAAYFCASSPPAGRTEAFFGQGTRLTVV.

This chain connects TRBV6-5 to TRBJ2-5; 8 nucleotides agree with TRBD2. The CDR3 covers 15 residues. J lost 1 base, V lost 8 bases, and 9 bases had no gene match. CDR1 and CDR2 from the germline V gene are MNHEY and SVGAGI. This chain's CDR3 is CASGAGGVAQETQYF. The CDR3 region has the DNA TGTGCCAGCGGGGCCGGGGGGGTAGCCCAAGAGACCCAGTACTTC.

The chain has TRBV29-1 and TRBJ1-2, with a possible D match to TRBD1 (5 bases). The length of the CDR3 is 12 residues. The V gene lost 6 bases and the J gene lost 8 bases, with 16 bases spanning the gap. Looked up from germline, CDR1 is SQVTM and CDR2 is ANQGSEA. This CDR3 is CSVARGGEGYTF. CDR3 sequence (DNA): TGCAGCGTGGCGAGGGGCGGGGAAGGCTACACCTTC. The complete variable domain, with remaining parts taken from reference TRBV29-1 and TRBJ1-2, reads SAVISQKPSRDICQRGTSLTIQCQVDSQVTMMFWYRQQPGQSLTLIATANQGSEATYESGFVIDKFPISRPNLTFSTLTVSNMSPEDSSIYLCSVARGGEGYTFGSGTRLTVV.

The V and J genes are TRBV5-4 and TRBJ2-1; 12 bases are a match to TRBD2. The CDR3 length is 15 residues. The junction had 9 bases not matched to a gene; V was cut back by 4 bases and J by 10 bases. Germline V lookup: CDR1 SGHNT, CDR2 YYREEE (reference sequence). In DNA form, the CDR3 reads TGTGCCAGCAGCCCATACTCCGGACTAGCGGGGGAGCAGTTCTTC. This codes for CASSPYSGLAGEQFF.

The J gene is TRBJ2-1, the V gene TRBV7-3; D not resolved. The CDR3 length is 15 residues. V lost 5 bases and J lost 0, with 11 bases in between. CDR1 and CDR2 from the germline V gene are SGHTA and FQGTGA. Here the CDR3 DNA reads TGTGCCAGCAGCCCCGCGGCGAGCTCCTACAATGAGCAGTTCTTC. Translation: CASSPAASSYNEQFF.

This clone was detected a few times. The chain uses TRBV7-3 and TRBJ2-2; possible D gene TRBD2, 6 bases. Trimming cost V 3 bases and J 5 bases, with 7 bases left between them. Germline V gene data show CDR1 as SGHTA and CDR2 as FQGTGA. The CDR3 has 13 residues. CDR3 nucleotides: TGTGCCAGCAGCTTTCTAGCGACCGGGGAGCTGTTTTTT. Its translation: CASSFLATGELFF.